The 29 T cell receptor beta chains in this list originate from one sample, sequenced in a study of molecular identifiers for immune sequencing clone quantification. TCRdb analysed the PCR reads with MiXCR anew, one entry per CDR3 protein. The profile covers about 640,000 distinct CDR3 sequences, with just under 20% appearing a single time and 0.85% to 0.9% taken by the ten largest. Sequenced: naive CD8+ T cells from blood, with Jurkat cell RNA spiked in. As for subset: FACS-sorted CD8+CD4-CCR7+CD45RA+ naive T cells. Receptor source: a human donor in good health. Some libraries in this study had Jurkat cell RNA spiked in.

This clonotype has a count of ten or more. The V gene is TRBV9, the J gene TRBJ2-7; 11 nucleotides match TRBD2. CDR3 size: 14 residues. Trimming cost V 3 bases and J 6 bases; bases outside gene matches: 5. The V gene's germline CDR1 is SGDLS and CDR2 YYNGEE. The CDR3: CASSEGLAEGEQYF. The DNA for the CDR3 is TGTGCCAGCAGCGAGGGACTAGCGGAAGGCGAGCAGTACTTC.

This clonotype was seen more than once but under ten times. The chain employs TRBV2 and TRBJ1-5, with D possibly being TRBD1 (5 bases). The CDR3 runs 15 residues. Germline V lookup: CDR1 SNHLY, CDR2 FYNNEI. V was pared by 1 base and J by 2 bases, with 9 bases between. In DNA form, the CDR3 reads TGTGCCAGCAGTGAAGTAGGGGTTGGCAATCAGCCCCAGCATTTT. Protein product: CASSEVGVGNQPQHF.

The rearrangement joins TRBV4-1 to TRBJ1-2; possible D gene TRBD1, 5 bases. Germline lookup yields CDR1 MGHRA and CDR2 YSYEKL. V was shortened by 1 base and J by 7 bases, with 19 bases between the two germline ends. The CDR3 length is 16 residues. As DNA, the CDR3 is TGCGCCAGCAGCCAAGCCGGTGGGGGGTCGGAGTCTGGCTACACCTTC. The encoded protein is CASSQAGGGSESGYTF.

Ten or more counts support this clonotype. The chain carries TRBV12-3 or TRBV12-4 and TRBJ1-6; D is undetermined. Trimming left V 1 base short and J 6 bases short, with 4 bases between. There are 13 residues in the CDR3. CDR3: CASSLGLNSPLHF. The CDR3, as DNA: TGTGCCAGCAGTTTAGGTCTTAATTCACCCCTCCACTTT.

This clonotype was recorded many times. The chain joins TRBV30 to TRBJ1-4; no firm D call. Germline-derived CDR1 and CDR2 are GTSNPN and SVGIG (reference sequence). The CDR3 is made up of 14 amino acids. Trimming shortened V by 2 bases and J by 5 bases, and 12 bases separated the two germline ends. CDR3 residues: CAWSKPEQNEKLFF. As DNA, the CDR3 is TGTGCCTGGAGTAAACCCGAGCAAAATGAAAAACTGTTTTTT.

At least ten counts were recorded for this clonotype. J is TRBJ1-1 and V is TRBV27; no clear D gene. Germline V gene data show CDR1 as MNHEY and CDR2 as SMNVEV (reference sequence). CDR3 length equals 14 residues. Between the trimmed V and J ends, which lost 6 bases and 7 bases, there was a span of 18 bases. Here the CDR3 reads CASRQASPALEAFF. The CDR3 DNA reads TGTGCCAGCAGACAAGCCTCCCCGGCCCTTGAAGCTTTCTTT.

As for this clonotype: A clone one base away is much larger, so this may be a read error. The chain uses TRBV6-2 or TRBV6-3 and TRBJ2-7; maybe TRBD1 (6 bases). Looked up from germline, CDR1 is MNHEY and CDR2 is SVGEGT. With 5 bases removed from V and 2 bases from J, the gap between germline ends came to 19 bases. There are 16 residues in the CDR3. CDR3 sequence reads: CASSHPGTHATYEQYF. The CDR3 DNA is TGTGCCAGCAGTCACCCCGGGACACATGCGACCTACGAGCAGTACTTC.

This clonotype was seen ten or more times. The chain has TRBV2 and TRBJ1-1; TRBD1 matches 7 bases. Germline values: CDR1 SNHLY, CDR2 FYNNEI. This CDR3 contains 14 residues. J was trimmed by 3 bases and V by 6 bases; bases with no gene match: 7. The CDR3 nucleotides are TGTGCCAGCAGCACAGGGACAGACTACACTGAAGCTTTCTTT. Translating it yields CASSTGTDYTEAFF.

This clonotype was counted ten times or more. This sequence joins TRBV20-1 and TRBJ1-3; the D gene is possibly TRBD1 (5 bases). This CDR3 has 17 residues. Germline lookup yields CDR1 DFQATT and CDR2 SNEGSKA (reference sequence). V dropped 0 bases and J dropped 0 bases, with 15 bases sitting between them. CDR3 protein: CSARDGWGDLSGNTIYF. The CDR3 DNA reads TGCAGTGCTAGAGATGGTTGGGGGGACCTCTCTGGAAACACCATATATTTT.

The J gene is TRBJ1-5, the V gene TRBV4-3; no clear D. The CDR3 spans 15 residues. The germline V gene encodes CDR1 LGHNA and CDR2 YSLEER. V was pared by 6 bases and J by 0 bases, with 12 bases between. CDR3 nucleotides: TGCGCCAGCAGGCCAAGGATAGATAGCAATCAGCCCCAGCATTTT. Encoded protein: CASRPRIDSNQPQHF.

This clonotype was observed at least ten times. This chain connects TRBV6-2 or TRBV6-3 to TRBJ2-3, with 7 bases fitting TRBD2. Germline CDR1 MNHEY, CDR2 SVGEGT. The length of the CDR3 is 15 residues. V gave up 1 base and J gave up 4 bases; unmatched junction bases: 5. The CDR3 here is CASSYWAGVADTQYF. For the CDR3, the DNA is TGTGCCAGCAGTTACTGGGCGGGGGTGGCAGATACGCAGTATTTT.

This clonotype was seen at least ten times. V and J are TRBV7-3 and TRBJ1-1; a possible D gene is TRBD1 (5 bases). Germline values: CDR1 SGHTA, CDR2 FQGTGA. The ends were cut back, 0 bases at V and 3 bases at J, with 8 bases in the middle. The CDR3 runs 14 residues. The CDR3, as DNA: TGTGCCAGCAGCTTAACGACAGACTACACTGAAGCTTTCTTT. Translated: CASSLTTDYTEAFF.

Ten or more counts support this clonotype. The J gene is TRBJ2-7, the V gene TRBV6-5, with a possible D match to TRBD2 (6 bases). CDR1 is MNHEY and CDR2 is SVGAGI in the germline V gene. This CDR3 spans 15 amino acids. V was pared by 3 bases and J by 0 bases, with 12 bases between. This chain's CDR3 is CASSYRAGSSYEQYF. The CDR3 coding sequence is TGTGCCAGCAGTTATAGAGCGGGCAGCTCCTACGAGCAGTACTTC.

To note about this clonotype: A much larger clone is a single base away; this may be a read error. The rearrangement uses TRBV13 and TRBJ2-3; the D is unclear. From germline, CDR1 is PRHDT and CDR2 FYEKMQ (reference sequence). The CDR3 is 14 residues long. CDR3 sequence: CAGSFGVSIDTQYF. The CDR3 DNA reads as TGTGCCGGCAGCTTCGGAGTTAGCATAGATACGCAGTATTTT.

This clonotype was counted at least ten times. J is TRBJ1-3 and V is TRBV4-3; no definite D call. The V gene lost 0 bases and the J gene lost 1 base, with 10 bases spanning the gap. In germline, CDR1 is LGHNA, CDR2 YSLEER. The CDR3 runs to 16 residues. The CDR3 bases are TGCGCCAGCAGCCAAGACGGGCAAAATTCTGGAAACACCATATATTTT. Translated, it gives CASSQDGQNSGNTIYF.

This sequence joins TRBV30 and TRBJ1-1, with 9 bases matching TRBD1. Per the germline V gene, CDR1 is GTSNPN and CDR2 is SVGIG (reference sequence). With 2 bases clipped from V and 6 bases from J, the junction kept 4 bases outside the gene matches. This CDR3 comprises 13 residues. The CDR3 here is CAWSNRGPSEAFF. The CDR3, as DNA: TGTGCCTGGAGTAACAGGGGGCCCTCTGAAGCTTTCTTT.

Many counts were recorded for this clonotype. The chain couples TRBV3-1 to TRBJ1-6; D uncertain. CDR3 length: 15 residues. V was cut by 0 bases and J by 9 bases, with 12 bases left in between. Germline CDR1 is LGHDT and CDR2 is YNNKEL (reference sequence). The CDR3 reads CASSQDPGSRSPLHF. The CDR3 nucleotides are TGTGCCAGCAGCCAAGATCCGGGTTCGCGTTCACCCCTCCACTTT.

A note on this clonotype: This may be a read error, as it is one base from a much larger clone. The chain recombines TRBV27 with TRBJ1-1; a possible D gene is TRBD1 (6 bases). CDR1 and CDR2 from the germline V gene are MNHEY and SMNVEV (reference sequence). This CDR3 is 14 amino acids long. The CDR3 DNA reads as TGTGCCAGCAGTTGGGGACAATCTAGTAGTGAAGCTCTCTTT. Encoded protein: CASSWGQSSSEALF.

At least ten counts were recorded for this clonotype. The chain combines TRBV6-6 with TRBJ1-2, with 7 bases matching TRBD1. The germline V gene encodes CDR1 MNHNY and CDR2 SVGAGI (reference sequence). There are 15 residues in the CDR3. Trimming cost V 0 bases and J 1 base; bases outside gene matches: 2. CDR3 DNA sequence: TGTGCCAGCAGTTACTCTAACAGGGGTAACTATGGCTACACCTTC. The encoded protein is CASSYSNRGNYGYTF.

V is TRBV19 and J is TRBJ2-1; D perhaps matches TRBD1 (5 bases). Germline values: CDR1 LNHDA, CDR2 SQIVND (reference sequence). Trimming stripped 7 bases from V and 1 base from J, with 8 bases between. This CDR3 comprises 13 residues. CDR3 protein: CASTGWSYNEQFF. CDR3 sequence (DNA): TGTGCCAGTACAGGGTGGTCCTACAATGAGCAGTTCTTC.

On this clonotype itself: A read error may be the cause here, since a much bigger clone is one base away. The chain has TRBV28 and TRBJ2-2; the match to TRBD2 covers 13 bases. Germline lookup yields CDR1 MDHEN and CDR2 SYDVKM. The CDR3 contains 14 residues. The CDR3 reads CTSSSRTSGSELFF. The CDR3 DNA follows: TGTACCAGCAGTTCACGGACTAGCGGGAGTGAGCTGTTTTTT. The whole variable domain, remainder taken from reference TRBV28 and TRBJ2-2, is DVKVTQSSRYLVKRTGEKVFLECVQDMDHENMFWYRQDPGLGLRLIYFSYDVKMKEKGDIPEGYSVSREKKERFSLILESASTNQTSMYLCTSSSRTSGSELFFGEGSRLTVL.

Ten or more counts support this clonotype. This sequence joins TRBV6-5 and TRBJ2-7, with a possible D match to TRBD1 (6 bases). Germline-derived CDR1 and CDR2 are MNHEY and SVGAGI. This CDR3 is built from 15 residues. The V end lost 0 bases, the J end lost 2 bases, and 11 bases lay between the germline ends. The CDR3 loop reads CASSYSSRGTYEQYF. CDR3 coding DNA: TGTGCCAGCAGTTACTCTTCCAGGGGAACCTACGAGCAGTACTTC.

This clonotype has at least ten counts. The chain combines TRBV4-1 with TRBJ1-5; D unresolved. Trimming stripped 4 bases from V and 4 bases from J, with 14 bases between. CDR1 and CDR2 from the germline V gene are MGHRA and YSYEKL. The CDR3 consists of 15 residues. The CDR3 sequence is CASSLEVGTNQPQHF. The CDR3 DNA is TGCGCCAGCAGCCTCGAAGTAGGTACGAATCAGCCCCAGCATTTT.

This clonotype was seen at least ten times. The chain couples TRBV7-6 to TRBJ2-2, with D perhaps TRBD2 (5 bases). V was trimmed by 1 base and J by 7 bases, leaving 22 bases between them. Looked up from germline, CDR1 is SGHVS and CDR2 is FNYEAQ. This CDR3 is built from 18 residues. CDR3 residues: CASSLELAGPDGVGELFF. CDR3 DNA sequence: TGTGCCAGCAGCTTAGAATTGGCGGGCCCCGACGGGGTCGGGGAGCTGTTTTTT.

This clonotype was counted between two and nine times. The chain has TRBV12-3 or TRBV12-4 and TRBJ2-1, with D perhaps matching TRBD2 (5 bases). V shed 7 bases and J shed 0 bases, with 13 bases lying between them. The CDR3 sequence is 15 residues long. CDR3 nucleotides: TGTGCCAGCAAGAGGGATGCGAGCTCCTACAATGAGCAGTTCTTC. Translating it yields CASKRDASSYNEQFF.

This clonotype came up many times. V gene TRBV4-1 combines with J gene TRBJ1-1; TRBD1 is a possible D gene (5 bases). CDR1 and CDR2 from the germline V gene are MGHRA and YSYEKL. This CDR3 has 15 amino acids. The V end was cut by 3 bases, the J end by 6 bases, with 17 bases between. The CDR3 loop is CASSQIGLLGAEAFF. The CDR3 region has the DNA TGCGCCAGCAGCCAGATTGGACTCTTGGGGGCTGAAGCTTTCTTT.

As regards this clonotype: This may be a read error: a much more frequent sequence differs by one nucleotide. V and J are TRBV20-1 and TRBJ2-3; no clear D gene. CDR1 is DFQATT and CDR2 is SNEGSKA in the germline V gene (reference sequence). The CDR3 spans 16 residues. The V end lost 0 bases, the J end lost 0 bases, and 13 bases lay between the germline ends. DNA of the CDR3: TGCAGTGCTAGAGATCCCAGCACTACTAGCACAGATACGCAGTATTTT. It specifies CSARDPSTTSTDTQYF.

This clonotype occurred many times. The chain combines TRBV7-6 with TRBJ2-1; D perhaps matches TRBD1 (5 bases). Trimming stripped 3 bases from V and 10 bases from J, with 16 bases between. The CDR3 consists of 14 residues. Germline V lookup: CDR1 SGHVS, CDR2 FNYEAQ. CDR3: CASSFSYRRQEQFF. Written as DNA, the CDR3 is TGTGCCAGCAGCTTCTCTTACCGTCGACAGGAGCAGTTCTTC.

There are many counts of this clonotype. The chain employs TRBV6-5 and TRBJ2-5; D might be TRBD1 (6 bases). V was shortened by 0 bases and J by 1 base, with 12 bases between the two germline ends. CDR1 and CDR2 from the germline V gene are MNHEY and SVGAGI. The CDR3 spans 16 residues. CDR3 residues: CASSYSRTAIQETQYF. CDR3 in DNA: TGTGCCAGCAGTTACTCTAGGACAGCAATCCAAGAGACCCAGTACTTC.